This T cell receptor beta chain was sequenced during a study of control samples from healthy donors and cancer patients. V lost 4 bases to trimming and J lost 0 bases, with 13 bases between them. The CDR3 is 15 amino acids. CDR1 and CDR2 (germline): SGHRS, YFSETQ. Only in-frame clones appear in the TCRdb table, and some are missing; sequencing was by immunoSEQ multiplex PCR. The table lists under 100,000 clones, around 89% of them singletons. This chain links TRBV5-1 with TRBJ1-1, with D tentatively TRBD1 (5 bases). The receptor comes from a woman between 65 and 79 years old in good health. Sequencing used blood. Here the CDR3 reads CASSVVGGMNTEAFF. CDR3 bases: TGCGCCAGCAGCGTGGTGGGGGGGATGAACACTGAAGCTTTCTTT.